This TCR beta chain was sequenced during a study of Ad26.COV2.S vaccination and SARS-CoV-2 variants. Stated treatment: roughly 19 received Ad26.COV2.S at low or high dose, single or two shots; about five received placebo; per-sample allocation not given. Sampling was done on day 63 after the first vaccine or placebo injection. This clone was counted once. Germline V gives CDR1 DFQATT, CDR2 SNEGSKA (reference sequence). V trimming: 3 bases; J trimming: 11 bases; junction bases outside the gene matches: 22. The CDR3 length is 17 residues. This table comes from immunoSEQ multiplex PCR, and its TCRdb copy is limited to in-frame clones, with some not included. The sample consists of nearly 400,000 clones, 70% to 90% of them appearing once.

The gene calls are TRBV20-1 and TRBJ1-5, with TRBD1 matching over 7 bases. This sequence was found in a person aged 18-65 years who received the Ad26.COV2.S COVID-19 vaccine or a placebo. Specimen: peripheral blood, collected in a trial of Ad26.COV2.S vaccine versus placebo. For the CDR3, the DNA is TGCAGTGCTAGTGAACGGGCAGGGGGTTCGTTGGGGAGAGCCCAGCATTTT. Protein product: CSASERAGGSLGRAQHF.